Sequencing of this T cell receptor (beta chain) was carried out in a study of response to subunit inactivated influenza vaccine. Findings of the study overall: Few new T cells, the authors suggested, are recruited by each seasonal influenza vaccination.

MiXCR was run by TCRdb on the RT-PCR reads, yielding one entry per CDR3 protein. This sample has hundreds of thousands of distinct CDR3 sequences, with about 7.6% found just once. The V end was cut by 0 bases, the J end by 0 bases, with 6 bases between. Germline V gene data show CDR1 as SGDLS and CDR2 as YYNGEE. The CDR3 totals 15 residues. This clonotype turned up a few times. Its antigen is still unknown. The rearrangement uses TRBV9 and TRBJ2-2; D may be TRBD2 (5 bases). Sequenced here: PBMCs from blood, sampled around 25 months after vaccination. This receptor was taken from a man aged 50 to 69 who received an inactivated influenza vaccine. The CDR3, as DNA: TGTGCCAGCAGCGTAGACGGGGCGAACACCGGGGAGCTGTTTTTT. Protein product: CASSVDGANTGELFF. The variable domain in full, with the rest retrieved from reference TRBV9 and TRBJ2-2, is DSGVTQTPKHLITATGQRVTLRCSPRSGDLSVYWYQQSLDQGLQFLIQYYNGEERAKGNILERFSAQQFPDLHSELNLSSLELGDSALYFCASSVDGANTGELFFGEGSRLTVL.